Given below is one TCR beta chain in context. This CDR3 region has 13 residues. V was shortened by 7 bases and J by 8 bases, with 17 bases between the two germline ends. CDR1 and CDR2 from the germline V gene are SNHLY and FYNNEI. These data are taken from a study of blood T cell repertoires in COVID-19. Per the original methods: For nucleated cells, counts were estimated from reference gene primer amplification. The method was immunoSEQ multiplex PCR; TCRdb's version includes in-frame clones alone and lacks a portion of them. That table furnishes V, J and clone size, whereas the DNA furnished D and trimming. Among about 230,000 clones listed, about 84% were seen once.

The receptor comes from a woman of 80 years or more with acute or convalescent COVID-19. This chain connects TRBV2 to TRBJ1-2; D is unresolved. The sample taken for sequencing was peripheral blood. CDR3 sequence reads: CASNGGRAGGYTF. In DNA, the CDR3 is TGTGCCAGCAACGGTGGCCGGGCGGGAGGCTACACCTTC.